This T cell receptor (beta chain) was identified in a study of cytomegalovirus exposure and HLA in healthy donors. Findings and limits, study-wide: An assumption of roughly uniform sequencing depth across donors underlay the presence/absence analyses. The listing of 150 to 200 TCR beta chains classed them as cytomegalovirus-associated.

Notes on this clone: The antigen remains undetermined.

PCR was performed using 60 Vbeta and 13 Jbeta primers. TCRdb keeps only in-frame clones here, not all; method: immunoSEQ multiplex PCR. Of approximately 90,000 clones listed, 76% are singletons. The CDR3 spans 15 residues. Germline V lookup: CDR1 MNHNY, CDR2 SVGAGI (reference sequence). V shed 5 bases and J 4 bases; nucleotides not matched to a gene: 5. This chain uses TRBV6-6 with TRBJ1-6, with TRBD1 matching 7 bases. Specimen: PBMCs. This TCR was recovered from a male donor in good health and CMV-seronegative. This CDR3 reads CASSTGTAYNSPLHF. CDR3 in DNA: TGTGCCAGCAGTACCGGGACAGCATATAATTCACCCCTCCACTTT.